This TCR beta chain was captured by sequencing in a study of PD-L1 blockade in urothelial cancer. About the study: It was at some point between 2013 and 2014 that patients started atezolizumab at 1,200 mg intravenously every 3 weeks. Before enrollment, 0 to 3 chemotherapy regimens had been given to patients.

Method: immunoSEQ multiplex PCR; TCRdb's copy keeps in-frame clones and lacks some. This table has 100,000 to 150,000 clones, about 88% appearing once. This CDR3 region has 17 residues. CDR1 is SGHVS and CDR2 is FNYEAQ in the germline V gene. V dropped 5 bases and J dropped 4; count of bases not matched to a gene: 12. Time point: pretreatment peripheral blood. The starting material was PBMCs, obtained around atezolizumab (anti-PD-L1) treatment. This chain connects TRBV7-6 to TRBJ2-2; 8 nucleotides line up with TRBD2. This TCR derives from a man aged 45-65 years with urothelial cancer. CDR3: CASSPSKVGRATGELFF. The CDR3 coding sequence is TGTGCCAGCAGCCCTAGTAAGGTCGGGAGGGCCACCGGGGAGCTGTTTTTT.